The 14 T cell receptor beta chains in this list originate from one sample, sequenced in a study of T cell changes during pregnancy in multiple sclerosis. Generated by immunoSEQ multiplex PCR, the TCRdb table keeps only in-frame clones and is missing some. The sample records under 75,000 clones, about 91% being singletons. Here the sequenced sample was peripheral blood, taken in the first trimester of pregnancy. These receptors came from a female donor with multiple sclerosis, enrolled in a pregnancy study.

The chain combines TRBV5-6 with TRBJ2-3, with 9 bases that match TRBD1. The CDR3 runs 16 residues. V dropped 3 bases and J dropped 3; count of bases not matched to a gene: 8. CDR1 SGHDT and CDR2 YYEEEE come from the germline V gene. The CDR3 loop reads CASSWPGQGLTDTQYF. The CDR3 coding sequence is TGTGCCAGCAGCTGGCCGGGACAGGGTTTGACAGATACGCAGTATTTT.

The CDR3 loop is CASSGHRAQNSPLHF. For the CDR3, the DNA is TGTGCCAGTAGCGGACACAGGGCTCAGAATTCACCCCTCCACTTT. This rearrangement joins TRBV19 to TRBJ1-6; D may be TRBD1 (6 bases). The V gene's germline CDR1 is LNHDA and CDR2 SQIVND (reference sequence). The germline V and J ends were trimmed by 6 bases and 7 bases, with 16 bases remaining between them. The CDR3 covers 15 residues.

This clone came up a few times. The chain combines TRBV5-4 with TRBJ1-2, with 8 bases matching TRBD1. CDR1 is SGHNT, CDR2 YYREEE, per germline (reference sequence). The trim removed 4 bases at V and 4 bases at J, leaving 9 bases unmatched. CDR3 size: 15 residues. CDR3 residues: CASSRDIQGGYGYTF. The CDR3 nucleotides read TGTGCCAGCAGCAGGGATATACAGGGGGGCTATGGCTACACCTTC.

This chain connects TRBV27 to TRBJ2-2; no definite D call. Trimming shortened V by 6 bases and J by 6 bases, and 8 bases separated the two germline ends. CDR1 is MNHEY, CDR2 SMNVEV, per germline (reference sequence). The CDR3 length is 12 residues. CDR3 in DNA: TGTGCCAGCAGGGCTGGCTCCGGGGAGCTGTTTTTT. This gives the protein CASRAGSGELFF.

The J gene is TRBJ1-5, the V gene TRBV19; D call uncertain. The CDR3 extends over 14 amino acids. Germline CDR1 reads LNHDA; CDR2 reads SQIVND (reference sequence). With 3 bases removed from V and 4 bases from J, the gap between germline ends came to 10 bases. CDR3 nucleotides: TGTGCCAGTAGTATGGCAGGTCCGAATCAGCCCCAGCATTTT. This translates into CASSMAGPNQPQHF.

The chain is built from TRBV9 and TRBJ2-1; a weak D match, TRBD2 (5 bases). This CDR3 spans 15 amino acids. Trimming cost V 0 bases and J 2 bases, with 9 bases left between them. The V gene's germline CDR1 is SGDLS and CDR2 YYNGEE. CDR3 region: CASSVVGAPYNEQFF. DNA for the CDR3: TGTGCCAGCAGCGTAGTGGGAGCCCCCTACAATGAGCAGTTCTTC.

J is TRBJ2-2 and V is TRBV2; 9 positions match TRBD1. Trimming cost V 5 bases and J 4 bases; bases outside gene matches: 5. Germline CDR1 reads SNHLY; CDR2 reads FYNNEI. The CDR3 has 15 residues. The CDR3 nucleotides read TGTGCCAGCAGTTTACGGACAGGGGCCACCGGGGAGCTGTTTTTT. It codes for CASSLRTGATGELFF.

This clone was seen only once. The V call is TRBV5-4, the J call TRBJ2-3; possible D gene TRBD2, 5 bases. CDR1 is SGHNT, CDR2 YYREEE, per germline (reference sequence). The CDR3 is made up of 13 amino acids. Trimming cost V 1 base and J 8 bases, with 11 bases left between them. The CDR3 here is CASSLYGEGTQYF. CDR3 coding DNA: TGTGCCAGCAGCTTGTACGGGGAAGGTACGCAGTATTTT.

The chain is built from TRBV5-6 and TRBJ2-5; 8 bases fit TRBD1. CDR3 length: 18 amino acids. Germline lookup yields CDR1 SGHDT and CDR2 YYEEEE. V shed 0 bases, J shed 4 bases, and the junction held 14 bases outside the gene matches. The CDR3 coding sequence is TGTGCCAGCAGCTTGGAGGGTGGGGGCAGGGGGCGCCGAGAGACCCAGTACTTC. As protein: CASSLEGGGRGRRETQYF.

V and J are TRBV10-3 and TRBJ1-1; no clear D gene. Trimming removed 5 bases from V and 3 bases from J, with 7 bases in between. This CDR3 is built from 12 residues. Germline V gene sequence: CDR1 ENHRY, CDR2 SYGVKD. DNA for the CDR3: TGTGCCATCAGTACACGGGACACTGAAGCTTTCTTT. It translates to CAISTRDTEAFF.

V gene TRBV19 combines with J gene TRBJ1-5; no firm D call. Germline V gene lookup returns CDR1 LNHDA and CDR2 SQIVND (reference sequence). The CDR3 consists of 13 residues. The ends were cut back, 5 bases at V and 7 bases at J, with 12 bases in the middle. The chain's CDR3 is CASSPYRSQPQHF. The CDR3 DNA follows: TGTGCCAGTAGTCCTTACCGGAGCCAGCCCCAGCATTTT.

As concerns this clone: An end of the junction does not agree with germline; a read error may underlie this. This sample includes further DNA sequences coding for the same CDR3. The chain uses TRBV9 and TRBJ1-1, with TRBD1 identical over 7 bases. The CDR3 has 15 residues. Germline CDR1 and CDR2: SGDLS and YYNGEE. The CDR3 reads CASSVETGVNTEAFF. The CDR3 bases are TGCGCCAGCAGCGTAGAAACAGGGGTGAACACTGAAGCTTTCTTT.

The genes are TRBV7-8 and TRBJ2-3; 7 nucleotides align to TRBD1. V lost 3 bases, J lost 7 bases, and 7 bases stayed unmatched. The germline V gene encodes CDR1 SGHVS and CDR2 FQNEAQ. CDR3 length: 14 residues. CDR3 sequence (DNA): TGTGCCAGCAGCTTCCCGACAGGGTCAAATACGCAGTATTTT. This translates into CASSFPTGSNTQYF.

This clone was detected only a few times. The chain joins TRBV14 to TRBJ2-7; D is unclear. Trimming pared 0 bases from V and 2 bases from J, leaving 11 bases between. The CDR3 extends over 15 amino acids. The germline gives CDR1 SGHDN, CDR2 FVKESK. CDR3 DNA sequence: TGTGCCAGCAGCCAAGATGAGGCTTTACCCTACGAGCAGTACTTC. It is translated as CASSQDEALPYEQYF. Variable domain in full (rest from reference TRBV14 and TRBJ2-7): EAGVTQFPSHSVIEKGQTVTLRCDPISGHDNLYWYRRVMGKEIKFLLHFVKESKQDESGMPNNRFLAERTGGTYSTLKVQPAELEDSGVYFCASSQDEALPYEQYFGPGTRLTVT.